Listed here are 8 T cell receptor beta chains from one sample, sequenced in a study of T cells in Graves' hyperthyroidism and ophthalmopathy. RNA transcripts provided the source from which TCR beta CDR3 regions were amplified. The primer set for the first-round RT-PCR of the TCR CDR3 was HTBI. TCRdb re-called the multiplex PCR reads with MiXCR, one entry per CDR3 protein. Of 400,000 to 450,000 distinct CDR3 sequences in the sample, roughly 14% are singletons; the top ten hold around 14%. The sequenced material came from blood. These TCRs come from a man aged 18 to 29 with Graves' ophthalmopathy.

This clonotype was seen ten or more times. CDR3 DNA sequence: TGCAGTGCTAGCAGGGGCGGCCAAGAGACCCAGTACTTC. It translates to CSASRGGQETQYF. The chain is built from TRBV20-1 and TRBJ2-5; tentative D call: TRBD1 (6 bases). The CDR3 extends over 13 amino acids. Germline CDR1 and CDR2: DFQATT and SNEGSKA (reference sequence). With 3 bases removed from V and 1 base from J, the gap between germline ends came to 9 bases.

Only a few counts were recorded for this clonotype. This chain connects TRBV6-6 to TRBJ2-7, with 12 nucleotides matching TRBD1. Germline values: CDR1 MNHNY, CDR2 SVGAGI (reference sequence). With V trimmed by 2 bases and J by 6 bases, 8 bases remained unmatched. This CDR3 has 16 residues. DNA of the CDR3: TGTGCCAGCAGTTACGTGTCCGGGACAGGGGGCGCCGAGCAGTACTTC. Residues: CASSYVSGTGGAEQYF.

The table lists this clonotype with a few counts. This chain links TRBV4-2 with TRBJ1-5, with TRBD1 identical over 8 bases. V shed 1 base and J 4 bases; nucleotides not matched to a gene: 3. The CDR3 spans 15 residues. CDR1 and CDR2 (germline): LGHNA, YNFKEQ. The CDR3 sequence: CASSQGTGRNQPQHF. Here the CDR3 DNA reads TGTGCCAGCAGCCAAGGGACAGGGAGGAATCAGCCCCAGCATTTT.

In regard to this clonotype: A much larger clonotype is one base distant, so this may be a read error. This chain connects TRBV7-8 to TRBJ2-7, with 16 positions matching TRBD2. The CDR3 consists of 15 residues. The germline V gene encodes CDR1 SGHVS and CDR2 FQNEAQ. Here the CDR3 reads CASSHGTSGGDEQCF. The CDR3 DNA reads TGTGCCAGCAGCCACGGGACTAGCGGGGGGGACGAGCAGTGCTTC. The whole variable domain, remainder taken from reference TRBV7-8 and TRBJ2-7, is GAGVSQSPRYKVAKRGQDVALRCDPISGHVSLFWYQQALGQGPEFLTYFQNEAQLDKSGLPSDRFFAERPEGSVSTLKIQRTQQEDSAVYLCASSHGTSGGDEQCFGPGTRLTVT.

At least ten counts were recorded for this clonotype. This chain joins TRBV29-1 and TRBJ2-3; D is unclear. Trimming shortened V by 7 bases and J by 0 bases, and 11 bases separated the two germline ends. Germline values: CDR1 SQVTM, CDR2 ANQGSEA. The CDR3 has 13 residues. In nucleotides, the CDR3 is TGCAGCGCCCGGAGTAGCAGCACAGATACGCAGTATTTT. As protein: CSARSSSTDTQYF.

The J gene is TRBJ1-2, the V gene TRBV27; 12 bases line up with TRBD1. Germline-derived CDR1 and CDR2 are MNHEY and SMNVEV (reference sequence). After removal of 7 bases from V and 8 bases from J, the junction contained 5 bases not matched to a gene. This CDR3 region has 13 residues. The CDR3 DNA reads TGTGCCAGCACCGGGACAGGGGGCACCGGCTACACCTTC. Translated: CASTGTGGTGYTF.

This clonotype was observed at least ten times. The chain joins TRBV27 to TRBJ1-5; no clear D. CDR1 and CDR2 from the germline V gene are MNHEY and SMNVEV (reference sequence). The CDR3 is 15 amino acids. Trimming removed 5 bases at V and 0 bases at J, with 11 bases between. The CDR3 DNA reads as TGTGCCAGCAGTGCCAGGATTCTTAGCAATCAGCCCCAGCATTTT. Translation: CASSARILSNQPQHF.

This clonotype was found many times. The chain uses TRBV11-3 and TRBJ2-1; 10 bases fit TRBD2. V shed 4 bases and J 8 bases; nucleotides not matched to a gene: 8. CDR1 and CDR2 (germline): SGHNT, YENEEA. This CDR3 comprises 15 residues. Here the CDR3 DNA reads TGTGCCAGCAGCTACCGGGCTAGCGGGAGCTATGAGCAGTTCTTC. It yields the protein CASSYRASGSYEQFF.